Reported below is one T cell receptor beta chain. One Seattle source followed patients from active infection through their disease course. These data belong to a study of blood T cell repertoires in COVID-19. The overall study: Specimens from acute and convalescent COVID-19 originated in the United States, Italy and Spain.

TCRdb's table, derived via immunoSEQ multiplex PCR, lists solely in-frame clones and lacks some. The repertoire has approximately 290,000 clones, approximately 85% of them found once; the top ten carry 0.85% to 1%. V lost 5 bases to trimming and J lost 3 bases; unmatched junction nucleotides: 13. CDR3 size: 16 residues. CDR1 MDHEN and CDR2 SYDVKM come from the germline V gene. V is TRBV28 and J is TRBJ2-7; 7 bases map to TRBD1. The receptor comes from a human donor with COVID-19, enrolled during active disease. The donor label of this sample is uncertain. Sequencing was done on a sample of peripheral blood. The CDR3 reads CASSAPGGVSLYEQYF. The CDR3 DNA sequence: TGTGCCAGCAGTGCCCCAGGGGGTGTGAGTCTCTACGAGCAGTACTTC.